This TCR beta chain was captured in a study of T cells in Graves' hyperthyroidism and ophthalmopathy. Across the whole study: The initial diagnosis was the point when peripheral blood was collected, ahead of any treatment. Points from the study as a whole: Median prediction lead before ophthalmopathy onset was 6 to 8 months with the model.

V was trimmed by 1 base and J by 6 bases, leaving 9 bases between them. Germline CDR1 DFQATT, CDR2 SNEGSKA (reference sequence). The CDR3 sequence is 13 residues long. PBMCs came from 7.5 to 10 ml fresh peripheral blood. TCR beta CDR3 sequences were amplified from RNA transcripts. Primed by the HTBI set, a first-round RT-PCR was run on the TCR CDR3. TCRdb reanalysed the multiplex PCR reads using MiXCR and keeps one entry per CDR3 protein. The table records 450,000 to 600,000 distinct CDR3 sequences, 13% to 15% of them present only once. Ten or more counts support this clonotype. The target antigen is unknown.

The J gene is TRBJ1-4, the V gene TRBV20-1; D is unclear. This TCR came from a woman aged 40 to 50 with Graves' hyperthyroidism. The sequenced material came from blood. CDR3 region: CSARGNEDEKLFF. The CDR3 DNA follows: TGCAGTGCTAGAGGGAATGAGGATGAAAAACTGTTTTTT.